This T cell receptor beta chain was profiled in a study of CD4+ T cells in melanoma. Study-level findings and limits: CD8+ T cell, macrophage and B cell function reportedly correlated with neoantigen-specific CD4+ T cells. Reportedly, melanoma neoantigen-specific CD4+ T cells showed varied differentiation states.

The CDR3 loop spans 14 amino acids. Germline V gives CDR1 SNHLY, CDR2 FYNNEI. V shed 7 bases and J 7 bases; nucleotides not matched to a gene: 11. As for this clone: The target antigen is unknown.

The assay was immunoSEQ multiplex PCR, and TCRdb's table has in-frame clones only and misses some. Of roughly 10,000 clones listed, roughly two thirds were seen once; the top ten hold 15% to 20%. The source material was cells from a culture (not recorded whether cultured in vitro). The chain has TRBV2 and TRBJ2-5, with 8 nucleotides matching TRBD1. This sequence was found in a human donor with melanoma. The CDR3: CASKTGASLGTQYF. CDR3 nucleotides: TGTGCCAGCAAGACAGGGGCCTCACTGGGGACCCAGTACTTC.